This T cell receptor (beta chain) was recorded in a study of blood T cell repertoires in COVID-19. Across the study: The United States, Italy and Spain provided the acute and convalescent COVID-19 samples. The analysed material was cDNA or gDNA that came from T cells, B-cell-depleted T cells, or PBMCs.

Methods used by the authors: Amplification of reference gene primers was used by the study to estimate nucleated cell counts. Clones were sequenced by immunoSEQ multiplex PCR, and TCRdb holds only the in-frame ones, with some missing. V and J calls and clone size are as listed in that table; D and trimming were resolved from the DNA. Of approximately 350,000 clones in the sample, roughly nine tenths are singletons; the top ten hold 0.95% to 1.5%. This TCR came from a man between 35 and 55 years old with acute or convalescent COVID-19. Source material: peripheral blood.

The CDR3 DNA is TGTGCCAGCAGTACCGCGGGGGGTCTTAACTATGGCTACACCTTC. Protein sequence: CASSTAGGLNYGYTF. The chain combines TRBV28 with TRBJ1-2, with a possible D match to TRBD1 (5 bases). Germline V gene sequence: CDR1 MDHEN, CDR2 SYDVKM. The CDR3 is 15 residues long. V was pared by 5 bases and J by 1 base, with 14 bases between.